A single sample gave rise to the 17 T cell receptor beta chains below, sequenced in a study of identifying expanded T cells in peripheral blood. Clones were read by immunoSEQ multiplex PCR, and TCRdb kept only the in-frame ones, dropping some. The sample comprises 75,000 to 90,000 clones, roughly 81% of which are singletons, and approximately 20% rests with the top ten. What was sequenced was blood. Receptor source: a person aged 18 to 70 in good health.

This rearrangement joins TRBV19 to TRBJ2-7; possible D gene TRBD1, 5 bases. The CDR3 has 16 amino acids. The V end was cut by 9 bases, the J end by 0 bases, with 21 bases between. Looked up from germline, CDR1 is LNHDA and CDR2 is SQIVND (reference sequence). The CDR3 reads CASGEKGQEISYEQYF. CDR3 nucleotides: TGTGCCAGCGGCGAAAAGGGGCAGGAAATCTCCTACGAGCAGTACTTC.

The chain is built from TRBV28 and TRBJ2-3; maybe TRBD2 (5 bases). Trimming left V 11 bases short and J 0 bases short, with 18 bases between. Germline V gene lookup returns CDR1 MDHEN and CDR2 SYDVKM. This CDR3 is built from 15 residues. The CDR3 region is CACRGMSLSTDTQYF. As DNA, the CDR3 is TGTGCCTGCCGGGGTATGAGCCTTAGCACAGATACGCAGTATTTT.

The rearrangement uses TRBV28 and TRBJ2-7; 9 nucleotides agree with TRBD1. In germline, CDR1 is MDHEN, CDR2 SYDVKM. CDR3 size: 16 residues. The trim removed 6 bases at V and 5 bases at J, leaving 14 bases unmatched. The CDR3 region is CASSPTRTGTGHEQYF. The CDR3 coding sequence is TGTGCCAGCAGCCCTACCAGGACCGGGACAGGGCACGAGCAGTACTTC.

V and J are TRBV2 and TRBJ2-6; D is ambiguous. The V end lost 2 bases, the J end lost 0 bases, and 8 bases lay between the germline ends. This CDR3 has 16 residues. Germline values: CDR1 SNHLY, CDR2 FYNNEI. The CDR3 region has the DNA TGTGCCAGCAGTGAAATGGTGTCCTCTGGGGCCAACGTCCTGACTTTC. Protein sequence: CASSEMVSSGANVLTF.

The V gene is TRBV28, the J gene TRBJ2-1, with 7 bases fitting TRBD1. V lost 10 bases to trimming and J lost 7 bases; unmatched junction nucleotides: 13. Germline V lookup: CDR1 MDHEN, CDR2 SYDVKM. CDR3 length: 14 residues. CDR3 region: CATRLWTGPNEQFF. CDR3 coding DNA: TGTGCCACCAGACTATGGACAGGACCAAATGAGCAGTTCTTC.

This chain joins TRBV27 and TRBJ1-4; TRBD1 is a possible D gene (5 bases). The ends were cut back, 5 bases at V and 7 bases at J, with 11 bases in the middle. Per germline, CDR1 MNHEY and CDR2 SMNVEV (reference sequence). This CDR3 has 13 residues. The CDR3 sequence is CASSQLTAEKLFF. CDR3 coding DNA: TGTGCCAGCAGTCAATTGACAGCTGAAAAACTGTTTTTT.

This chain joins TRBV11-2 and TRBJ2-1, with TRBD2 matching over 12 bases. V shed 2 bases and J 7 bases; nucleotides not matched to a gene: 6. CDR1 and CDR2 from the germline V gene are SGHAT and FQNNGV. This CDR3 region has 16 residues. The CDR3 region has the DNA TGTGCCAGCAGCTTAAGGACTAGCGGGACGGGGAATGAGCAGTTCTTC. Amino acids: CASSLRTSGTGNEQFF.

The chain is built from TRBV5-1 and TRBJ2-2, with 8 bases identical to TRBD1. CDR3 length equals 15 residues. The J segment lost 7 bases and the V segment lost 4 bases, leaving 9 bases of the junction unmatched. Germline-derived CDR1 and CDR2 are SGHRS and YFSETQ. The chain's CDR3 is CASSPGQGVYGELFF. The CDR3 DNA reads TGCGCCAGCAGCCCAGGACAGGGAGTTTACGGGGAGCTGTTTTTT.

The chain employs TRBV10-3 and TRBJ1-4, with TRBD1 matching over 7 bases. This CDR3 region has 16 residues. The junction had 6 bases not matched to a gene; V was cut back by 5 bases and J by 0 bases. Germline lookup yields CDR1 ENHRY and CDR2 SYGVKD. The CDR3 DNA is TGTGCCATCAGTTCCGGGGGGACAGCAACTAATGAAAAACTGTTTTTT. It codes for CAISSGGTATNEKLFF.

J is TRBJ2-3 and V is TRBV11-2; a possible D gene is TRBD1 (6 bases). CDR1 and CDR2 from the germline V gene are SGHAT and FQNNGV. This CDR3 comprises 16 residues. V was trimmed by 2 bases and J by 2 bases, leaving 14 bases between them. The CDR3 sequence is CASSLFSTGFTDTQYF. The CDR3 DNA is TGTGCCAGCAGCTTATTTTCGACAGGATTCACAGATACGCAGTATTTT. Supplemented by reference TRBV11-2 and TRBJ2-3, the full variable domain reads EAGVAQSPRYKIIEKRQSVAFWCNPISGHATLYWYQQILGQGPKLLIQFQNNGVVDDSQLPKDRFSAERLKGVDSTLKIQPAKLEDSAVYLCASSLFSTGFTDTQYFGPGTRLTVL.

This rearrangement joins TRBV27 to TRBJ1-5; D not certain. The CDR3 sequence is 19 residues long. Germline CDR1 reads MNHEY; CDR2 reads SMNVEV (reference sequence). Trimming left V 7 bases short and J 0 bases short, with 25 bases between. In DNA form, the CDR3 reads TGTGCCAGCACCCCCCATCGTACCCCCCGCCCGTATAGCAATCAGCCCCAGCATTTT. Amino acids: CASTPHRTPRPYSNQPQHF.

The rearrangement uses TRBV6-4 and TRBJ1-1; D gene uncertain. The CDR3 totals 13 residues. The ends were cut back, 4 bases at V and 1 base at J, with 7 bases in the middle. Germline loops: CDR1 MRHNA, CDR2 SNTAGT. The CDR3 region has the DNA TGTGCCAGCAGTGTACAAGAGAACACTGAAGCTTTCTTT. This codes for CASSVQENTEAFF.

V usage is TRBV7-2 and J usage is TRBJ2-1, with 7 bases aligning to TRBD2. CDR3 size: 16 residues. The J segment lost 7 bases and the V segment lost 4 bases, leaving 13 bases of the junction unmatched. The germline CDR1 and CDR2 sequences are SGHTA and FQGNSA. This chain's CDR3 is CASSSLAGTVLNEQFF. CDR3 nucleotides: TGTGCCAGCAGCTCATTAGCGGGTACCGTCTTGAATGAGCAGTTCTTC.

The chain has TRBV27 and TRBJ2-7; a possible D gene is TRBD1 (6 bases). V lost 3 bases to trimming and J lost 2 bases, with 14 bases between them. Germline V lookup: CDR1 MNHEY, CDR2 SMNVEV (reference sequence). CDR3 length: 15 amino acids. The CDR3 loop reads CASSLLRGYTYEQYF. CDR3 bases: TGTGCCAGCAGTTTGCTCAGGGGTTATACCTACGAGCAGTACTTC.

This clone was counted between two and nine times. The V call is TRBV21-1, the J call TRBJ1-5. TRBV21-1 is labeled a pseudogene. The CDR3 consists of 15 residues. The chain's CDR3 is CASSGGGNLSQPQHF. The CDR3 DNA is TGTGCCAGCTCCGGAGGGGGGAATTTAAGTCAGCCCCAGCATTTT.

V usage is TRBV11-2 and J usage is TRBJ2-7; 7 bases map to TRBD2. The CDR3 sequence is 16 residues long. Per germline, CDR1 SGHAT and CDR2 FQNNGV. J gave up 0 bases and V 5 bases, and 10 bases lay outside the gene matches. In DNA, the CDR3 is TGTGCCAGCAGCCCAGCCACTAGCGTGAGCTCCTACGAGCAGTACTTC. Translation: CASSPATSVSSYEQYF.

The chain links TRBV28 to TRBJ2-3; D gene uncertain. This CDR3 is built from 19 residues. Trimming removed 4 bases from V and 1 base from J, with 24 bases in between. In germline, CDR1 is MDHEN, CDR2 SYDVKM. CDR3 region: CASSSQNPLTLWGTDTQYF. The CDR3 DNA sequence: TGTGCCAGCAGTTCGCAAAACCCCCTGACATTGTGGGGCACAGATACGCAGTATTTT.